One sample yielded the 24 T cell receptor beta chains listed below, sequenced in a study of graft-versus-host responses after intestinal transplantation. Measured with immunoSEQ multiplex PCR; TCRdb has only the in-frame clones, and not every one. Among more than 80,000 clones listed, roughly four fifths were seen once. Their target antigens are unknown. The sequenced sample was unstimulated CD8+ T cells sorted from spleen or lymph node cells, obtained before intestinal transplant. Receptor source: a human donor who received an intestinal transplant.

This chain uses TRBV5-4 with TRBJ2-7; D might be TRBD1 (6 bases). Germline assignment: CDR1 SGHNT and CDR2 YYREEE (reference sequence). The CDR3 loop spans 13 amino acids. V dropped 3 bases and J dropped 6 bases, with 13 bases sitting between them. The CDR3 nucleotides are TGTGCCAGCAGCTCCACAGGGATCGGCGAGCAGTACTTC. This gives the protein CASSSTGIGEQYF.

The genes are TRBV7-9 and TRBJ2-5; 12 bases line up with TRBD2. V lost 4 bases and J lost 4; bases outside the gene matches: 7. The CDR3 extends over 16 amino acids. The germline gives CDR1 SEHNR, CDR2 FQNEAQ (reference sequence). The CDR3 DNA sequence: TGTGCCAGCAGCTCCGGACTAGCGGGGATGGGAGAGACCCAGTACTTC. It yields the protein CASSSGLAGMGETQYF.

Concerning this clone: At one end the junction does not follow the germline gene, possibly because of a read error. The chain has TRBV9 and TRBJ1-5; perhaps TRBD1 as D (5 bases). Germline V gene sequence: CDR1 SGDLS, CDR2 YYNGEE. This CDR3 has 15 amino acids. This chain's CDR3 is CASSVEGIANQSQHF. Written as DNA, the CDR3 is TGTGCCAGCAGCGTAGAGGGGATTGCCAATCAGTCCCAGCATTTT. The variable domain in full, completed from reference TRBV9 and TRBJ1-5, reads DSGVTQTPKHLITATGQRVTLRCSPRSGDLSVYWYQQSLDQGLQFLIQYYNGEERAKGNILERFSAQQFPDLHSELNLSSLELGDSALYFCASSVEGIANQSQHFGDGTRLSIL.

This chain connects TRBV5-1 to TRBJ2-7; 7 bases are shared with TRBD2. The CDR3 extends over 13 amino acids. The V and J ends lost 2 bases and 3 bases, in that order; junction bases with no gene match: 2. CDR1 and CDR2 (germline): SGHRS, YFSETQ. The CDR3 DNA reads TGCGCCAGCAGCTTAGCGGGGAACTACGAGCAGTACTTC. Translation gives CASSLAGNYEQYF.

This clone was counted only a few times. V is TRBV5-4 and J is TRBJ2-4; 10 nucleotides line up with TRBD1. V dropped 5 bases and J dropped 5; count of bases not matched to a gene: 1. This CDR3 comprises 13 residues. Germline CDR1 reads SGHNT; CDR2 reads YYREEE (reference sequence). CDR3: CASRGTGENIQYF. DNA of the CDR3: TGTGCCAGCAGGGGGACAGGGGAAAACATTCAGTACTTC.

V is TRBV28 and J is TRBJ1-3; TRBD1 might be the D (6 bases). Germline values: CDR1 MDHEN, CDR2 SYDVKM. This CDR3 contains 16 residues. V was clipped by 2 bases and J by 3 bases, with 14 bases between them. CDR3 region: CASSLQGSFIGNTIYF. The CDR3 DNA reads TGTGCCAGCAGTTTACAGGGGTCATTTATTGGAAACACCATATATTTT.

Only one count was recorded for this clone. The CDR3 DNA reads as TGTGCCAGCAGCACAGATACGCAGTATTTT. It encodes CASSTDTQYF. V gene TRBV6-4 combines with J gene TRBJ2-3; D is undetermined. V dropped 6 bases and J dropped 2 bases, with 0 bases sitting between them. CDR3 length: 10 residues. Germline CDR1 MRHNA, CDR2 SNTAGT.

The chain couples TRBV5-1 to TRBJ2-5; D perhaps matches TRBD2 (6 bases). CDR1 is SGHRS and CDR2 is YFSETQ in the germline V gene. The CDR3 consists of 16 residues. V lost 4 bases to trimming and J lost 2 bases, with 18 bases between them. This CDR3 reads CASSQEGTSSQETQYF. The CDR3 DNA reads TGCGCCAGCAGCCAAGAAGGGACTTCTTCGCAAGAGACCCAGTACTTC.

Here the CDR3 DNA reads TGTGCCAGCAGTGAAATAGGGGCAGATACGCAGTATTTT. This translates into CASSEIGADTQYF. The gene calls are TRBV6-1 and TRBJ2-3, with D perhaps TRBD1 (5 bases). Trimming removed 2 bases at V and 4 bases at J, with 7 bases between. Germline loops: CDR1 MNHNS, CDR2 SASEGT. The CDR3 consists of 13 residues.

In its sample, this clone was seen once. J is TRBJ2-5 and V is TRBV5-4; 10 bases line up with TRBD1. Gene TRBJ2-7 matches the end of the DNA better, so the J call may be wrong. Germline CDR1 reads SGHNT; CDR2 reads YYREEE (reference sequence). The CDR3 consists of 15 residues. Written as DNA, the CDR3 is TGTGCCAGCAGCTTGGGACAGGGGGCCTCCTACGAGCAGTACTTC. Its translation is CASSLGQGASYEQYF.

V and J are TRBV6-6 and TRBJ2-2, with D uncertain. From germline, CDR1 is MNHNY and CDR2 SVGAGI (reference sequence). The V gene lost 1 base and the J gene lost 6 bases, with 6 bases spanning the gap. There are 13 residues in the CDR3. The CDR3 bases are TGTGCCAGCAGTTACTGGTTGTCCGGGGAGCTGTTTTTT. This sequence encodes CASSYWLSGELFF.

This clone was counted a single time. The V and J genes are TRBV25-1 and TRBJ2-1; no clear D. Germline assignment: CDR1 MGHDK and CDR2 SYGVNS. The ends were cut back, 4 bases at V and 0 bases at J, with 13 bases in the middle. This CDR3 has 16 residues. CDR3 loop: CASSVLKSSSYNEQFF. DNA for the CDR3: TGTGCCAGCAGTGTCCTCAAGTCGAGCTCCTACAATGAGCAGTTCTTC.

The rearrangement links TRBV5-5 to TRBJ2-3; D is undetermined. Germline CDR1 reads SGHKS; CDR2 reads YYEKEE (reference sequence). This CDR3 has 15 amino acids. Between the trimmed V and J ends, which lost 4 bases and 0 bases, there was a span of 12 bases. DNA for the CDR3: TGTGCCAGCAGCGCGCTTGGTCTTAGCACAGATACGCAGTATTTT. This codes for CASSALGLSTDTQYF.

V usage is TRBV9 and J usage is TRBJ2-1, with TRBD2 matching over 14 bases. This CDR3 has 16 amino acids. Trimming at V came to 4 bases and at J to 7 bases, leaving 7 bases not matched to a gene. Germline assignment: CDR1 SGDLS and CDR2 YYNGEE. The CDR3 DNA sequence: TGTGCCAGCAGCCTTCGGACTAGCGGGGGGTATAATGAGCAGTTCTTC. Encoded protein: CASSLRTSGGYNEQFF.

The rearrangement joins TRBV11-2 to TRBJ2-1; D perhaps matches TRBD2 (6 bases). V was shortened by 5 bases and J by 10 bases, with 24 bases between the two germline ends. From germline, CDR1 is SGHAT and CDR2 FQNNGV. The CDR3 covers 16 residues. CDR3 loop: CASSHRTNLAMGEQFF. CDR3 nucleotides: TGTGCCAGCAGCCACCGGACTAATCTGGCAATGGGGGAGCAGTTCTTC.

This clone was counted a few times. A far larger clone differs by one base, so this is likely a read error. This chain links TRBV28 with TRBJ2-7; 10 bases are a match to TRBD1. The germline gives CDR1 MDHEN, CDR2 SYDVKM. This CDR3 region has 15 residues. Trimming cost V 10 bases and J 2 bases; bases outside gene matches: 11. This CDR3 reads CATSIGDRGPYEQYF. In DNA, the CDR3 is TGTGCCACCAGCATAGGGGACAGGGGCCCCTACGAGCAGTACTTC.

This rearrangement joins TRBV28 to TRBJ1-1; the D gene is possibly TRBD1 (6 bases). This CDR3 is built from 15 residues. Trimming removed 3 bases from V and 7 bases from J, with 18 bases in between. Germline CDR1 and CDR2: MDHEN and SYDVKM. The CDR3 DNA is TGTGCCAGCAGTTTGAGTGGACGAGGGGGGGTTGAAGCTTTCTTT. This sequence encodes CASSLSGRGGVEAFF.

The V gene is TRBV27, the J gene TRBJ2-7, with TRBD1 matching 11 bases. V shed 3 bases and J 0 bases; nucleotides not matched to a gene: 1. Germline V CDR1 and CDR2: MNHEY, SMNVEV (reference sequence). The CDR3 is 15 amino acids. The CDR3 here is CASSFGTGGSYEQYF. The CDR3 bases are TGTGCCAGCAGTTTTGGGACAGGGGGCTCCTACGAGCAGTACTTC.

The chain has TRBV5-1 and TRBJ2-4; D is unresolved. Germline V gives CDR1 SGHRS, CDR2 YFSETQ. V lost 4 bases to trimming and J lost 6 bases, with 20 bases between them. This CDR3 is 16 amino acids long. The CDR3, as DNA: TGCGCCAGCAGCGCTGGGCGTAGTCCTCGTCTAAACATTCAGTACTTC. It encodes CASSAGRSPRLNIQYF.

The CDR3 here is CAISDLGLASTDTQYF. CDR3 DNA sequence: TGTGCCATCAGTGACCTCGGGCTAGCAAGCACAGATACGCAGTATTTT. The chain combines TRBV10-3 with TRBJ2-3, with TRBD2 as a possible D gene (5 bases). This CDR3 is built from 16 residues. Trimming pared 3 bases from V and 0 bases from J, leaving 13 bases between. Per germline, CDR1 ENHRY and CDR2 SYGVKD.

The chain employs TRBV4-1 and TRBJ2-7; D remains unclear. Germline CDR1 reads MGHRA; CDR2 reads YSYEKL. The germline V and J ends were trimmed by 0 bases and 1 base, with 10 bases remaining between them. The CDR3 covers 15 residues. The CDR3 is CASSQDGDTSYEQYF. The CDR3 bases are TGCGCCAGCAGCCAAGATGGAGACACTTCCTACGAGCAGTACTTC.

The J gene is TRBJ2-1, the V gene TRBV6-5, with D unresolved. Trimming removed 4 bases from V and 8 bases from J, with 9 bases in between. Germline V gives CDR1 MNHEY, CDR2 SVGAGI. The CDR3 is made up of 12 amino acids. CDR3 amino acids: CASSSGLYEQFF. In nucleotides, the CDR3 is TGTGCCAGCAGTTCTGGTCTATATGAGCAGTTCTTC.

V and J are TRBV13 and TRBJ2-5; the D gene is possibly TRBD1 (6 bases). CDR1 is PRHDT, CDR2 FYEKMQ, per germline (reference sequence). V dropped 7 bases and J dropped 3 bases, with 18 bases sitting between them. The CDR3 runs 15 residues. Here the CDR3 reads CASTPDRMVEETQYF. In nucleotides, the CDR3 is TGTGCCAGCACCCCAGACAGGATGGTTGAAGAGACCCAGTACTTC.

The chain links TRBV2 to TRBJ2-7; D is possibly TRBD1 (5 bases). The length of the CDR3 is 12 residues. V lost 10 bases and J 3 bases, leaving 13 bases between the germline ends. Germline loops: CDR1 SNHLY, CDR2 FYNNEI. The CDR3 sequence: CATRQRNYEQYF. As DNA, the CDR3 is TGTGCCACAAGACAGCGAAACTACGAGCAGTACTTC.